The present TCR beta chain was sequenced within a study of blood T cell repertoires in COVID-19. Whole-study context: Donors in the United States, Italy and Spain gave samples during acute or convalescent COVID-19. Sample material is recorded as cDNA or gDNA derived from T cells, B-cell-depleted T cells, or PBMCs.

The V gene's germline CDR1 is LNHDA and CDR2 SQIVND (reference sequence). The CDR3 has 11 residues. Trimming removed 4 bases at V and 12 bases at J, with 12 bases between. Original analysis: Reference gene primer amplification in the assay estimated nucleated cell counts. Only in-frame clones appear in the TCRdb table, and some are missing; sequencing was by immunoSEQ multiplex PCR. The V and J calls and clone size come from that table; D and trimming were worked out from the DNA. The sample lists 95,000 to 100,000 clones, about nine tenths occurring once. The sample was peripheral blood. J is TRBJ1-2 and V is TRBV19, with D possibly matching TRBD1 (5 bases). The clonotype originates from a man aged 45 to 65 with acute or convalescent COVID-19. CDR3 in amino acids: CASSRLGAHTF. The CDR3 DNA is TGTGCCAGTAGTAGGCTAGGGGCCCACACCTTC.